The 20 T cell receptor beta chains listed next were all sequenced from one sample in a study of blood T cell repertoires in COVID-19 (dated by TCRdb to about 2020). Library preparation employed the immunoSEQ multiplex PCR assay. TCRdb limited this immuneACCESS table to in-frame rearrangements with V and J called. A share of clones is missing; checked studies link under half to unresolved V genes, and the rest is unexplained. The sample table holds fewer than 90,000 clones, of which 90% to 95% were seen once. Clones ranked in the top ten supply around 4.2% of the sample. Specimen: peripheral blood. These receptors all come from a human donor with active COVID-19. The donor label of this sample is uncertain.

The chain carries TRBV4-1 and TRBJ2-3; TRBD2 aligns across 9 bases. J lost 4 bases, V lost 0 bases, and 5 bases had no gene match. The germline gives CDR1 MGHRA, CDR2 YSYEKL. The CDR3 loop spans 16 amino acids. The CDR3 here is CASSQDGGRAPDTQYF. The CDR3, as DNA: TGCGCCAGCAGCCAAGATGGCGGGAGGGCCCCAGATACGCAGTATTTT.

V and J are TRBV10-3 and TRBJ2-5, with 8 bases fitting TRBD2. Germline trimming cut 0 bases from V and 5 bases from J; bases unmatched to any gene: 8. CDR1 is ENHRY, CDR2 SYGVKD, per germline. This CDR3 contains 16 residues. The CDR3 region has the DNA TGTGCCATCAGTGAGTCGGTTAGCGGGGTCCGTGAGACCCAGTACTTC. It yields the protein CAISESVSGVRETQYF.

The chain joins TRBV29-1 to TRBJ1-1, with TRBD1 matching over 7 bases. J was trimmed by 3 bases and V by 6 bases; bases with no gene match: 13. The CDR3 totals 15 residues. Germline loops: CDR1 SQVTM, CDR2 ANQGSEA. The CDR3 DNA reads as TGCAGCGTGCTCGGACAGGTAAGGAGGGACACTGAAGCTTTCTTT. Protein sequence: CSVLGQVRRDTEAFF.

V gene TRBV6-5 combines with J gene TRBJ2-5, with TRBD1 identical over 7 bases. Germline lookup yields CDR1 MNHEY and CDR2 SVGAGI. The CDR3 spans 14 residues. J lost 4 bases, V lost 11 bases, and 13 bases had no gene match. This chain's CDR3 is CAANQRQGRETQYF. In DNA, the CDR3 is TGTGCCGCAAACCAACGACAGGGCAGAGAGACCCAGTACTTC.

This CDR3 reads CATKASGYGSDTQYF. The CDR3 nucleotides are TGTGCCACCAAGGCTAGCGGGTATGGGTCAGATACGCAGTATTTT. The chain links TRBV19 to TRBJ2-3, with 8 positions matching TRBD2. V dropped 10 bases and J dropped 4; count of bases not matched to a gene: 13. This CDR3 has 15 residues. CDR1 is LNHDA and CDR2 is SQIVND in the germline V gene (reference sequence).

The chain recombines TRBV7-2 with TRBJ2-2; 10 nucleotides agree with TRBD2. CDR1 and CDR2 (germline): SGHTA, FQGNSA. Trimming at V came to 2 bases and at J to 4 bases, leaving 1 base not matched to a gene. The CDR3 extends over 15 amino acids. CDR3 region: CASSLTSGTTGELFF. The CDR3, as DNA: TGTGCCAGCAGCTTAACTAGCGGGACCACCGGGGAGCTGTTTTTT.

The chain employs TRBV27 and TRBJ1-5; a possible D gene is TRBD1 (6 bases). The germline V and J ends were trimmed by 8 bases and 7 bases, with 18 bases remaining between them. Germline loops: CDR1 MNHEY, CDR2 SMNVEV (reference sequence). CDR3 length equals 14 residues. In DNA form, the CDR3 reads TGTGCCAGCCACGATCTAACAGGGAACCAGCCCCAGCATTTT. Amino acid sequence: CASHDLTGNQPQHF.

This chain joins TRBV3-1 (or the pseudogene TRBV3-2) and TRBJ1-5, with D perhaps TRBD1 (5 bases). Trimming removed 0 bases from V and 5 bases from J, with 20 bases in between. CDR3 length: 18 amino acids. Germline CDR1 LGHDT, CDR2 YNNKEL (reference sequence). CDR3 protein: CASSQDCFDSRCDQPQHF. Here the CDR3 DNA reads TGTGCCAGCAGCCAAGATTGTTTTGACAGTCGTTGCGATCAGCCCCAGCATTTT.

The chain carries TRBV18 and TRBJ1-1; weak D call: TRBD1 (5 bases). Trimming shortened V by 3 bases and J by 4 bases, and 9 bases separated the two germline ends. The CDR3 runs 13 residues. Germline values: CDR1 KGHSH, CDR2 LQKENI. In DNA, the CDR3 is TGTGCCAGCTCACCGTCGGGACTCACTGAAGCTTTCTTT. Translated, it gives CASSPSGLTEAFF.

The J gene is TRBJ2-5, the V gene TRBV27; 9 bases align to TRBD1. CDR3 size: 15 residues. V was pared by 5 bases and J by 2 bases, with 6 bases of the junction left unmatched. CDR1 and CDR2 from the germline V gene are MNHEY and SMNVEV (reference sequence). The DNA for the CDR3 is TGTGCCAGCAGTAAACAGGGGGCGATACAAGAGACCCAGTACTTC. Encoded protein: CASSKQGAIQETQYF.

The chain recombines TRBV7-9 with TRBJ2-1; D remains ambiguous. V lost 5 bases to trimming and J lost 6 bases, with 17 bases between them. In germline, CDR1 is SEHNR, CDR2 FQNEAQ (reference sequence). This CDR3 comprises 15 residues. Here the CDR3 DNA reads TGTGCCAGCAGCCCGCCCAGGCCCTCTTTCAATGAGCAGTTCTTC. As protein: CASSPPRPSFNEQFF.

The chain has TRBV6-4 and TRBJ1-5; the D is unclear. Trimming pared 10 bases from V and 1 base from J, leaving 23 bases between. Germline assignment: CDR1 MRHNA and CDR2 SNTAGT. The CDR3 spans 17 residues. CDR3 nucleotide sequence: TGTGCCACCATACACCCTCTACGGGTAAGAAGCAATCAGCCCCAGCATTTT. Translating gives CATIHPLRVRSNQPQHF.

This clone was seen just once. The V and J genes are TRBV19 and TRBJ1-5, with 10 bases lining up with TRBD1. Trimming cost V 6 bases and J 4 bases; bases outside gene matches: 15. The CDR3 has 18 residues. Looked up from germline, CDR1 is LNHDA and CDR2 is SQIVND (reference sequence). The CDR3 is CASSHGGLGTGDNQPQHF. As DNA, the CDR3 is TGTGCCAGTAGCCATGGAGGTCTCGGGACAGGGGATAATCAGCCCCAGCATTTT.

The chain links TRBV7-2 to TRBJ2-7; the D gene is possibly TRBD1 (5 bases). The V gene's germline CDR1 is SGHTA and CDR2 FQGNSA. Trimming left V 5 bases short and J 4 bases short, with 12 bases between. The CDR3 loop spans 13 amino acids. The CDR3 nucleotides read TGTGCCAGCAGCCCCCTGTCAGGGTACGAGCAGTACTTC. As protein: CASSPLSGYEQYF. The complete variable domain, with remaining parts taken from reference TRBV7-2 and TRBJ2-7, reads GAGVSQSPSNKVTEKGKDVELRCDPISGHTALYWYRQSLGQGLEFLIYFQGNSAPDKSGLPSDRFSAERTGGSVSTLTIQRTQQEDSAVYLCASSPLSGYEQYFGPGTRLTVT.

The CDR3 here is CASSSLTGASTEAFF. The CDR3, as DNA: TGTGCCAGCAGTTCCCTGACAGGGGCGAGCACTGAAGCTTTCTTT. The chain recombines TRBV6-5 with TRBJ1-1; 8 bases map to TRBD1. This CDR3 is built from 15 residues. V lost 4 bases to trimming and J lost 4 bases; unmatched junction nucleotides: 8. Looked up from germline, CDR1 is MNHEY and CDR2 is SVGAGI.

The V gene is TRBV2, the J gene TRBJ1-1; 12 bases fit TRBD1. In germline, CDR1 is SNHLY, CDR2 FYNNEI. J gave up 4 bases and V 10 bases, and 4 bases lay outside the gene matches. The CDR3 loop spans 13 amino acids. The CDR3 spells CATQGQGATEAFF. The CDR3 region has the DNA TGTGCCACCCAGGGACAGGGGGCCACTGAAGCTTTCTTT.

The count of this clone is one. The chain has TRBV12-5 and TRBJ1-2; D remains ambiguous. Germline loops: CDR1 LGHNT, CDR2 FRNRAP. V gave up 6 bases and J gave up 5 bases, with 7 bases separating them. The CDR3 extends over 11 amino acids. The CDR3 protein is CASGTGYGYTF. In DNA, the CDR3 is TGTGCTAGTGGAACGGGGTATGGCTACACCTTC.

V and J are TRBV7-2 and TRBJ2-7; the match to TRBD1 covers 9 bases. The CDR3 consists of 14 residues. V gave up 5 bases and J gave up 2 bases; unmatched junction bases: 4. Germline CDR1 and CDR2: SGHTA and FQGNSA. The CDR3 bases are TGTGCCAGCAGCCCGACAGGGGGTCCCTACGAGCAGTACTTC. Translating gives CASSPTGGPYEQYF.

The chain recombines TRBV12-3 or TRBV12-4 with TRBJ2-3; tentative D call: TRBD2 (7 bases). CDR3 size: 13 residues. The V end was cut by 5 bases, the J end by 4 bases, with 10 bases between. The DNA of the CDR3 is TGTGCCAGCAGTACCGGGGGGCCAGATACGCAGTATTTT. Amino acids: CASSTGGPDTQYF.

The chain combines TRBV4-3 with TRBJ2-1; TRBD1 matches 9 bases. J gave up 5 bases and V 1 base, and 9 bases lay outside the gene matches. CDR3 length: 17 residues. Germline V gives CDR1 LGHNA, CDR2 YSLEER. CDR3 sequence reads: CASSQGPADRGHNEQFF. The CDR3 DNA follows: TGCGCCAGCAGCCAAGGGCCCGCGGACAGGGGCCACAATGAGCAGTTCTTC.